This TCR beta chain was retrieved from a study of spatial heterogeneity in lung cancer. Study as a whole: Fewer alpha-chain than beta-chain sequences were consistently detected.

This clonotype was seen more than once but under ten times. Its specificity is unknown. As for time point: sample taken at primary tumor resection. The donors were approximately 65 patients with non-small cell lung cancer that was early-stage and untreated. Whole RNA came from tumor, nontumor lung or frozen PBMC and was sequenced without being sorted. General study points: Resection saw ubiquitous expanded tumor TCRs appear in blood more than follow-up did.

TCRdb re-called the 5' RACE reads with MiXCR, one entry per CDR3 protein. The table shows some 39,000 distinct CDR3 sequences, with about 6.8% occurring only once. This specimen was PBMCs, taken at surgery. This receptor was taken from a female donor with early-stage non-small cell lung cancer.

CDR3 DNA sequence: TGTGCCAGCAGGGACAGGGTCGGGGAACTGTTTTTT. It specifies CASRDRVGELFF. The J gene is TRBJ1-4, the V gene TRBV12-3 or TRBV12-4; TRBD1 matches 8 bases. There are 12 residues in the CDR3. V lost 6 bases to trimming and J lost 12 bases; unmatched junction nucleotides: 6.